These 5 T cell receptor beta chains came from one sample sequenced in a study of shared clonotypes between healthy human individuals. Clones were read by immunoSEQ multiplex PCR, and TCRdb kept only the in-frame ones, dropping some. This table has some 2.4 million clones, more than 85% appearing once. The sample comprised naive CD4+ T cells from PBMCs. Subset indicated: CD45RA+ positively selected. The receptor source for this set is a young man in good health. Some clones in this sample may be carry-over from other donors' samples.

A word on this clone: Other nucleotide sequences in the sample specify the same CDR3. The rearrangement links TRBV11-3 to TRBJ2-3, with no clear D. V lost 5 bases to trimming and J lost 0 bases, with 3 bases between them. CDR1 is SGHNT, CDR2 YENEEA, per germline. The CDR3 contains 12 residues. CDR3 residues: CASSLSTDTQYF. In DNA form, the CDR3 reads TGTGCCAGCAGCCTTAGCACAGATACGCAGTATTTT.

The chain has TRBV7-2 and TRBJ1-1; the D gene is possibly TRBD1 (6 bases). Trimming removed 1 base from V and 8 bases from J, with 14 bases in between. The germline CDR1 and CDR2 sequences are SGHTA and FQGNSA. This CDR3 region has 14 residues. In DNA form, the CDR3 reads TGTGCCAGCAGCTTAGGGACAGCACCCTTCGAAGCTTTCTTT. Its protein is CASSLGTAPFEAFF.

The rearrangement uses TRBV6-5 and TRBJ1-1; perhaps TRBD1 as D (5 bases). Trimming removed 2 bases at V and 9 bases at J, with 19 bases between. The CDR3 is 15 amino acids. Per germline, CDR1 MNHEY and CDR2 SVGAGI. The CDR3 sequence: CASSYRPGAAVKAFF. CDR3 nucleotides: TGTGCCAGCAGTTACCGGCCCGGGGCCGCCGTTAAAGCTTTCTTT.

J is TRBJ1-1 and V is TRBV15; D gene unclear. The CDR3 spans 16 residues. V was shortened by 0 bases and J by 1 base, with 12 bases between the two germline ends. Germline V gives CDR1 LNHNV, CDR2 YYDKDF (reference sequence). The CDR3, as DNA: TGTGCCACCAGCAGAGATTGGGAGGGCGCGAACACTGAAGCTTTCTTT. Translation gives CATSRDWEGANTEAFF.

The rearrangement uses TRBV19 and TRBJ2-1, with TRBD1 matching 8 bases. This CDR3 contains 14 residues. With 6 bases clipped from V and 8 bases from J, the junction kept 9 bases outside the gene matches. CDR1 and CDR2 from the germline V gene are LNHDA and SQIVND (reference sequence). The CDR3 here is CASSTGGLRDEQFF. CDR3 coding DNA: TGTGCCAGTAGCACAGGGGGGCTTCGGGATGAGCAGTTCTTC.